Presented here are 26 T cell receptor beta chains from one specimen sequenced in a study of T cells in narcolepsy. Clones were read by immunoSEQ multiplex PCR, and TCRdb kept only the in-frame ones, dropping some. Of over 30,000 clones listed, around 90% were seen once; the top ten hold roughly 0.8%. The source material was CD45RA- memory CD4+ T cells from PBMCs. The receptors here all came from a human donor with narcolepsy.

This sequence joins TRBV18 and TRBJ2-3; 7 positions agree with TRBD1. The CDR3 consists of 15 residues. Trimming at V came to 1 base and at J to 5 bases, leaving 6 bases not matched to a gene. Germline V gene sequence: CDR1 KGHSH, CDR2 LQKENI. CDR3 amino acids: CASSPRQGGGDTQYF. The CDR3 region has the DNA TGTGCCAGCTCACCACGACAGGGTGGTGGAGATACGCAGTATTTT.

This chain uses TRBV5-4 with TRBJ2-2, with 12 positions matching TRBD2. Germline assignment: CDR1 SGHNT and CDR2 YYREEE (reference sequence). The CDR3 has 15 amino acids. V dropped 4 bases and J dropped 6; count of bases not matched to a gene: 4. The CDR3 region has the DNA TGTGCCAGCAGCCCGCCTAGCGGGAGGGCCGGGGAGCTGTTTTTT. Its protein is CASSPPSGRAGELFF. The whole variable domain, remainder taken from reference TRBV5-4 and TRBJ2-2, is ETGVTQSPTHLIKTRGQQVTLRCSSQSGHNTVSWYQQALGQGPQFIFQYYREEENGRGNFPPRFSGLQFPNYSSELNVNALELDDSALYLCASSPPSGRAGELFFGEGSRLTVL.

The rearrangement links TRBV6-5 to TRBJ2-3, with TRBD2 as a possible D gene (6 bases). In germline, CDR1 is MNHEY, CDR2 SVGAGI. The CDR3 totals 14 residues. Trimming removed 2 bases from V and 3 bases from J, with 9 bases in between. Here the CDR3 DNA reads TGTGCCAGCAGTTACCGCGGGATGACAGATACGCAGTATTTT. It is translated as CASSYRGMTDTQYF.

The V and J genes are TRBV19 and TRBJ1-4; 10 bases are a match to TRBD1. Trimming took 4 bases from V and 8 from J; bases not matched to a gene: 13. Germline V CDR1 and CDR2: LNHDA, SQIVND (reference sequence). The CDR3 sequence is 17 residues long. CDR3 nucleotide sequence: TGTGCCAGTAGTAATCCCGGGACAGGGGTAGGAGTCGAAAAACTGTTTTTT. As protein: CASSNPGTGVGVEKLFF.

V gene TRBV5-8 combines with J gene TRBJ2-5; D possibly corresponds to TRBD2 (8 bases). With 0 bases removed from V and 4 bases from J, the gap between germline ends came to 19 bases. Germline V gives CDR1 SGHTS, CDR2 YDEGEE. The CDR3 is 17 amino acids. CDR3 protein: CASSLDGVAGQSETQYF. The DNA of the CDR3 is TGTGCCAGCAGCTTGGACGGGGTAGCGGGACAGTCAGAGACCCAGTACTTC.

This CDR3 reads CASIEGGSTDTQYF. In DNA, the CDR3 is TGCGCCAGCATCGAGGGAGGTTCCACAGATACGCAGTATTTT. The chain combines TRBV5-1 with TRBJ2-3; possibly TRBD2 for D (6 bases). The CDR3 totals 14 residues. Germline V gives CDR1 SGHRS, CDR2 YFSETQ. V lost 6 bases to trimming and J lost 2 bases, with 13 bases between them.

The V gene is TRBV28, the J gene TRBJ1-4; maybe TRBD1 (5 bases). V lost 8 bases, J lost 3 bases, and 13 bases lay in between. Germline V lookup: CDR1 MDHEN, CDR2 SYDVKM. This CDR3 has 14 amino acids. CDR3 loop: CASSMGVSNEKLFF. CDR3 nucleotides: TGTGCCAGCTCGATGGGGGTTTCTAATGAAAAACTGTTTTTT.

The V call is TRBV7-8, the J call TRBJ1-3; 7 positions match TRBD1. Trimming cost V 10 bases and J 5 bases; bases outside gene matches: 8. This CDR3 is 13 amino acids long. The V gene's germline CDR1 is SGHVS and CDR2 FQNEAQ. The CDR3 spells CAISTGVRNTIYF. CDR3 in DNA: TGTGCCATCTCTACAGGGGTTAGAAACACCATATATTTT.

V gene TRBV6-5 combines with J gene TRBJ2-1; D is perhaps TRBD2 (5 bases). The CDR3 is 15 amino acids. With 6 bases removed from V and 4 bases from J, the gap between germline ends came to 16 bases. Germline CDR1 and CDR2: MNHEY and SVGAGI. This CDR3 reads CASRPRLGSYNEQFF. The CDR3 region has the DNA TGTGCCAGCAGGCCTCGGTTAGGGAGTTACAATGAGCAGTTCTTC.

The chain has TRBV19 and TRBJ1-1; 7 nucleotides agree with TRBD1. Germline V gene lookup returns CDR1 LNHDA and CDR2 SQIVND (reference sequence). After removal of 6 bases from V and 4 bases from J, the junction contained 11 bases not matched to a gene. This CDR3 spans 15 amino acids. The CDR3 is CASREQGLSGTEAFF. DNA for the CDR3: TGTGCCAGTAGGGAACAGGGGTTGAGTGGCACTGAAGCTTTCTTT.

The chain couples TRBV27 to TRBJ1-6; 7 nucleotides agree with TRBD1. The germline gives CDR1 MNHEY, CDR2 SMNVEV (reference sequence). V trimming: 0 bases; J trimming: 9 bases; junction bases outside the gene matches: 8. CDR3 length: 16 amino acids. CDR3 DNA: TGTGCCAGCAGTTTATCGGACAGGACGGAAACTTCACCCCTCCACTTT. Its translation: CASSLSDRTETSPLHF.

This chain's CDR3 is CASSLTGVGQPQHF. DNA of the CDR3: TGTGCCAGCAGCTTGACAGGGGTCGGGCAGCCCCAGCATTTT. V gene TRBV7-9 combines with J gene TRBJ1-5; 8 nucleotides align to TRBD1. The CDR3 length is 14 residues. Germline CDR1 is SEHNR and CDR2 is FQNEAQ (reference sequence). Losses at the gene ends were 3 bases for V and 7 bases for J; bases not matched to a gene: 5.

The CDR3 coding sequence is TGCGCCAGCAGCCAAGTACAGGGTCCTCCGTGGCTGTTTTTT. The encoded protein is CASSQVQGPPWLFF. This chain uses TRBV5-1 with TRBJ2-2; D is perhaps TRBD1 (6 bases). Trimming removed 4 bases at V and 13 bases at J, with 20 bases between. The CDR3 extends over 14 amino acids. CDR1 SGHRS and CDR2 YFSETQ come from the germline V gene.

The rearrangement uses TRBV15 and TRBJ1-6; 7 bases align to TRBD1. Germline values: CDR1 LNHNV, CDR2 YYDKDF (reference sequence). V lost 6 bases, J lost 5 bases, and 7 bases stayed unmatched. CDR3 length: 15 amino acids. CDR3 sequence (DNA): TGTGCCACCAGTCTGACAGGGCAGGATAATTCACCCCTCCACTTT. Translating it yields CATSLTGQDNSPLHF. The whole variable domain, remainder taken from reference TRBV15 and TRBJ1-6, is DAMVIQNPRYQVTQFGKPVTLSCSQTLNHNVMYWYQQKSSQAPKLLFHYYDKDFNNEADTPDNFQSRRPNTSFCFLDIRSPGLGDTAMYLCATSLTGQDNSPLHFGNGTRLTVT.

This clone was observed a single time. The chain carries TRBV28 and TRBJ1-1; D uncertain. Per germline, CDR1 MDHEN and CDR2 SYDVKM. The V gene lost 6 bases and the J gene lost 0 bases, with 11 bases spanning the gap. The CDR3 sequence is 14 residues long. CDR3 sequence (DNA): TGTGCCAGCAGCGTCGCGGGTTTGAACACTGAAGCTTTCTTT. Its protein product is CASSVAGLNTEAFF.

The rearrangement joins TRBV6-5 to TRBJ2-7, with 9 bases lining up with TRBD1. V was clipped by 0 bases and J by 7 bases; unmatched bases: 10. Germline V gene lookup returns CDR1 MNHEY and CDR2 SVGAGI. This CDR3 has 16 residues. The CDR3 DNA is TGTGCCAGCAGTTACTCGACGGGACAGGGAGTTATAGAGCAGTACTTC. Translation: CASSYSTGQGVIEQYF.

This chain uses TRBV7-9 with TRBJ2-7, with TRBD2 matching 11 bases. The germline CDR1 and CDR2 sequences are SEHNR and FQNEAQ (reference sequence). Losses at the gene ends were 5 bases for V and 2 bases for J; bases not matched to a gene: 2. The CDR3 loop spans 14 amino acids. The CDR3 region is CASSRSGRAYEQYF. The CDR3 bases are TGTGCCAGCAGCCGTAGCGGGAGGGCCTACGAGCAGTACTTC.

The chain combines TRBV11-1 with TRBJ1-6; perhaps TRBD1 as D (5 bases). CDR1 and CDR2 from the germline V gene are SGHAT and FQDESV (reference sequence). V dropped 1 base and J dropped 10 bases, with 14 bases sitting between them. The CDR3 runs to 15 residues. The chain's CDR3 is CASSLEVRAESPLHF. CDR3 DNA: TGTGCCAGCAGCTTAGAGGTCAGGGCGGAATCACCCCTCCACTTT.

This clone was picked up one time. V is TRBV18 and J is TRBJ2-3; no reliable D call. The ends were cut back, 8 bases at V and 1 base at J, with 4 bases in the middle. The V gene's germline CDR1 is KGHSH and CDR2 LQKENI. The CDR3 has 11 amino acids. The CDR3 region is CASRGTDTQYF. The CDR3, as DNA: TGTGCCAGCCGAGGCACAGATACGCAGTATTTT.

The chain recombines TRBV5-6 with TRBJ2-3; tentative D call: TRBD2 (6 bases). The V and J ends lost 2 bases and 0 bases respectively, with 13 bases between them. The germline gives CDR1 SGHDT, CDR2 YYEEEE. CDR3 size: 16 residues. The CDR3 coding sequence is TGTGCCAGCAGCTTTAGCGGAATATATAGCACAGATACGCAGTATTTT. Translating it yields CASSFSGIYSTDTQYF.

The chain recombines TRBV28 with TRBJ2-5, with TRBD1 identical over 7 bases. CDR3 size: 14 residues. Germline trimming cut 3 bases from V and 4 bases from J; bases unmatched to any gene: 5. Germline V gene lookup returns CDR1 MDHEN and CDR2 SYDVKM. The CDR3 region has the DNA TGTGCCAGCAGTTTGACAGGGTCGAGAGAGACCCAGTACTTC. Protein sequence: CASSLTGSRETQYF. Looking up the rest from reference TRBV28 and TRBJ2-5 gives the full variable domain: DVKVTQSSRYLVKRTGEKVFLECVQDMDHENMFWYRQDPGLGLRLIYFSYDVKMKEKGDIPEGYSVSREKKERFSLILESASTNQTSMYLCASSLTGSRETQYFGPGTRLLVL.

J is TRBJ1-6 and V is TRBV6-1, with unresolved D. V gave up 1 base and J gave up 6 bases, with 4 bases separating them. Germline V gives CDR1 MNHNS, CDR2 SASEGT. This CDR3 has 13 amino acids. The CDR3 DNA reads as TGTGCCAGCAGTGAAGACCCTAATTCACCCCTCCACTTT. Its translation is CASSEDPNSPLHF.

The chain employs TRBV7-2 and TRBJ1-2; possible D gene TRBD1, 5 bases. V lost 1 base to trimming and J lost 4 bases, with 19 bases between them. CDR3 length: 17 residues. Looked up from germline, CDR1 is SGHTA and CDR2 is FQGNSA. In DNA form, the CDR3 reads TGTGCCAGCAGCTTAGGTCCATCCGCAGGGCCGGCCTATGGCTACACCTTC. This codes for CASSLGPSAGPAYGYTF.

This rearrangement joins TRBV5-6 to TRBJ2-6; 9 bases align to TRBD1. The CDR3 length is 17 residues. V lost 4 bases, J lost 1 base, and 6 bases stayed unmatched. Germline CDR1 is SGHDT and CDR2 is YYEEEE. The CDR3 sequence is CASSGGQGLSGANVLTF. Written as DNA, the CDR3 is TGTGCCAGCAGCGGTGGACAGGGGCTATCTGGGGCCAACGTCCTGACTTTC.

The chain uses TRBV11-2 and TRBJ1-1; no clear D gene. Trimming took 0 bases from V and 11 from J, leaving 19 bases between them. This CDR3 spans 15 amino acids. The V gene's germline CDR1 is SGHAT and CDR2 FQNNGV. In DNA form, the CDR3 reads TGTGCCAGCAGCTTAGATCCTGCAACACCGCGTAGGGCTTTCTTT. This translates into CASSLDPATPRRAFF.

The chain recombines TRBV6-1 with TRBJ2-4; the match to TRBD1 covers 7 bases. Germline loops: CDR1 MNHNS, CDR2 SASEGT. The CDR3 spans 16 residues. V shed 1 base and J 1 base; nucleotides not matched to a gene: 4. DNA of the CDR3: TGTGCCAGCAGTGAAGGCGTGACAGGGGCCAAAAACATTCAGTACTTC. Translation: CASSEGVTGAKNIQYF.